Shown below are 3 T cell receptor beta chains from a single sample sequenced in a study of shared clonotypes between healthy human individuals (TCRdb year 2020). Library construction relied on the immunoSEQ multiplex PCR assay. Drawn from immuneACCESS, this table holds only the in-frame rearrangements with V and J called that TCRdb kept. Clones are partly lost; checked studies trace under half to an unresolved V gene and leave the rest unexplained. Counted in this sample were hundreds of thousands of clones; around 79% of them appeared once. The leading ten clones occupy about 13% of the sample. The sequencing input was PBMCs. The receptors were gathered from a middle-aged woman in good health. Some clones in this sample may be carry-over from other donors' samples.

This chain joins TRBV5-1 and TRBJ2-1; 9 bases agree with TRBD2. The junction had 4 bases not matched to a gene; V was cut back by 6 bases and J by 6 bases. CDR1 and CDR2 from the germline V gene are SGHRS and YFSETQ. This CDR3 has 13 amino acids. The CDR3 sequence: CASNAGGGNEQFF. The CDR3 nucleotides read TGCGCCAGCAATGCGGGAGGGGGCAATGAGCAGTTCTTC.

This clone showed up just a few times. The chain joins TRBV5-1 to TRBJ2-3; the D gene could be TRBD1 or TRBD2 (6 bases each). V was pared by 6 bases and J by 6 bases, with 23 bases between. The CDR3 is 16 residues long. Germline values: CDR1 SGHRS, CDR2 YFSETQ. This chain's CDR3 is CASTYPEGGGGDTQYF. CDR3 DNA: TGCGCCAGCACCTACCCCGAAGGGGGAGGTGGGGATACGCAGTATTTT.

This clone was observed a few times. The rearrangement joins TRBV18 to TRBJ2-2; 8 nucleotides agree with TRBD2. The V and J ends lost 0 bases and 7 bases, in that order; junction bases with no gene match: 7. The germline CDR1 and CDR2 sequences are KGHSH and LQKENI. This CDR3 comprises 16 residues. CDR3 protein: CASSPPVSGIGGELFF. In DNA, the CDR3 is TGTGCCAGCTCACCACCTGTTAGCGGGATTGGCGGGGAGCTGTTTTTT.